The 26 T cell receptor beta chains below all came from one sample that was sequenced in a study of blood T cell repertoires in COVID-19. Clones were sequenced by immunoSEQ multiplex PCR, and TCRdb holds only the in-frame ones, with some missing. The sample contains roughly 130,000 clones, roughly 80% of which appear only once. Sample: peripheral blood. The origin of the receptors is a man aged 65 to 85 with acute or convalescent COVID-19.

The chain joins TRBV24-1 to TRBJ2-7; TRBD2 might be the D (5 bases). Germline V gives CDR1 KGHDR, CDR2 SFDVKD. There are 12 residues in the CDR3. Trimming removed 5 bases from V and 7 bases from J, with 11 bases in between. In nucleotides, the CDR3 is TGTGCCACCAGTGCCGGGCCGGGAGAGCAGTACTTC. It yields the protein CATSAGPGEQYF.

This clone was counted a single time. The chain couples TRBV7-9 to TRBJ1-4, with 9 bases that match TRBD1. The trim removed 7 bases at V and 6 bases at J, leaving 3 bases unmatched. Germline loops: CDR1 SEHNR, CDR2 FQNEAQ (reference sequence). This CDR3 comprises 13 residues. The CDR3 DNA reads TGTGCCAGCACCCGGACAGGGGATGAAAAACTGTTTTTT. Its translation is CASTRTGDEKLFF.

Only a few counts were recorded for this clone. This sequence joins TRBV7-9 and TRBJ2-7; the D gene is possibly TRBD1 (6 bases). Trimming left V 5 bases short and J 3 bases short, with 14 bases between. This CDR3 comprises 14 residues. Germline lookup yields CDR1 SEHNR and CDR2 FQNEAQ (reference sequence). In nucleotides, the CDR3 is TGTGCCAGCAGCCGTGCGCAGGGGAACTACGAGCAGTACTTC. Amino acids: CASSRAQGNYEQYF.

This chain links TRBV10-2 with TRBJ1-2; D possibly corresponds to TRBD1 (5 bases). The germline V and J ends were trimmed by 5 bases and 4 bases, with 8 bases remaining between them. The CDR3 extends over 12 amino acids. The germline V gene encodes CDR1 WSHSY and CDR2 SAAADI. DNA for the CDR3: TGCGCCAGCAGTCTCGACAGCTATGGCTACACCTTC. Its protein is CASSLDSYGYTF.

Remarks on this clone: An end of the junction does not agree with germline; a read error may underlie this. In the same sample, other DNA sequences code for this CDR3. This chain links TRBV7-2 with TRBJ1-1; maybe TRBD1 (5 bases). The CDR3 consists of 14 residues. Germline V gene data show CDR1 as SGHTA and CDR2 as FQGNSA. This CDR3 is CASSLTRVVTEAFF. The CDR3 nucleotides are TGTGCCAGCAGCTTGACCAGGGTGGTCACTGAAGCCTTCTTT. The full variable domain, completed using reference TRBV7-2 and TRBJ1-1, is GAGVSQSPSNKVTEKGKDVELRCDPISGHTALYWYRQSLGQGLEFLIYFQGNSAPDKSGLPSDRFSAERTGGSVSTLTIQRTQQEDSAVYLCASSLTRVVTEAFFGQGTRLTVV.

The chain joins TRBV6-5 to TRBJ1-1, with TRBD1 as a possible D gene (5 bases). V was pared by 0 bases and J by 11 bases, with 16 bases between. The germline V gene has CDR1 MNHEY and CDR2 SVGAGI. This CDR3 has 14 amino acids. CDR3 amino acids: CASSYSLGTSDAFF. The CDR3 nucleotides read TGTGCCAGCAGTTACTCTCTGGGGACTAGTGACGCTTTCTTT.

The chain couples TRBV5-4 to TRBJ2-1; TRBD1 matches at 7 bases. The CDR3 runs 13 residues. Germline trimming cut 7 bases from V and 6 bases from J; bases unmatched to any gene: 7. Germline CDR1 SGHNT, CDR2 YYREEE (reference sequence). The CDR3 loop is CASFRTGFNEQFF. CDR3 in DNA: TGTGCCAGCTTCCGGACAGGATTCAATGAGCAGTTCTTC.

J is TRBJ2-7 and V is TRBV6-6, with D possibly matching TRBD1 (6 bases). From germline, CDR1 is MNHNY and CDR2 SVGAGI (reference sequence). The CDR3 sequence is 14 residues long. With 0 bases removed from V and 4 bases from J, the gap between germline ends came to 10 bases. The CDR3 here is CASSYSNRAYEQYF. In DNA, the CDR3 is TGTGCCAGCAGTTACTCGAACAGGGCATACGAGCAGTACTTC.

The rearrangement joins TRBV5-6 to TRBJ1-2; perhaps TRBD1 as D (5 bases). CDR3 length: 14 amino acids. The V end was cut by 4 bases, the J end by 3 bases, with 13 bases between. Germline V CDR1 and CDR2: SGHDT, YYEEEE. The CDR3 DNA follows: TGTGCCAGCAGCACATACGGGGGGGACTATGGCTACACCTTC. Its protein product is CASSTYGGDYGYTF.

The chain couples TRBV4-1 to TRBJ2-3, with 8 nucleotides matching TRBD2. J was trimmed by 6 bases and V by 1 base; bases with no gene match: 3. This CDR3 region has 14 residues. CDR1 is MGHRA, CDR2 YSYEKL, per germline. The CDR3 DNA reads as TGCGCCAGCAGCCAAGCGGGGGGGCGGGATACGCAGTATTTT. It yields the protein CASSQAGGRDTQYF.

A single count supports this clone. The chain couples TRBV3-1 (or the pseudogene TRBV3-2) to TRBJ2-7; D not resolved. V lost 4 bases and J 5 bases, leaving 9 bases between the germline ends. In germline, CDR1 is LGHDT, CDR2 YNNKEL (reference sequence). CDR3 length: 12 residues. The CDR3 nucleotides are TGTGCCAGCAGCCCCCGCGCCCACGAGCAGTACTTC. As protein: CASSPRAHEQYF.

About this clone: A much bigger clone sits one base away, suggesting this may be a read error. The chain recombines TRBV11-2 with TRBJ1-1, with unresolved D. Trimming pared 1 base from V and 2 bases from J, leaving 8 bases between. Germline V gene sequence: CDR1 SGHAT, CDR2 FQNNGV. This CDR3 comprises 14 residues. The CDR3 loop reads CASSLGQANTEAFF. CDR3 in DNA: TGTGCCAGCAGCTTAGGACAAGCTAACACTGAAGCTTTCTTT.

The chain recombines TRBV5-8 with TRBJ1-2; no firm D call. The CDR3 has 13 residues. V was trimmed by 0 bases and J by 4 bases, leaving 7 bases between them. From germline, CDR1 is SGHTS and CDR2 YDEGEE. The CDR3: CASSLVRPYGYTF. The CDR3 nucleotides are TGTGCCAGCAGCTTGGTCAGGCCCTATGGCTACACCTTC.

The chain employs TRBV4-1 and TRBJ1-4; 7 nucleotides line up with TRBD1. CDR3 size: 16 residues. The J segment lost 8 bases and the V segment lost 3 bases, leaving 12 bases of the junction unmatched. Germline lookup yields CDR1 MGHRA and CDR2 YSYEKL. The CDR3 bases are TGCGCCAGCAGCCACTGGACAGGACCCGCCGGGGAAAAACTGTTTTTT. This gives the protein CASSHWTGPAGEKLFF.

The chain recombines TRBV2 with TRBJ2-5; D unclear. V gave up 2 bases and J gave up 0 bases, with 10 bases separating them. Germline CDR1 SNHLY, CDR2 FYNNEI. The CDR3 has 15 residues. CDR3 DNA sequence: TGTGCCAGCAGTGAAAGTGCGCTACACCAAGAGACCCAGTACTTC. The encoded protein is CASSESALHQETQYF.

The rearrangement uses TRBV19 and TRBJ1-1; 9 bases agree with TRBD1. CDR1 is LNHDA and CDR2 is SQIVND in the germline V gene (reference sequence). Trimming took 7 bases from V and 6 from J; bases not matched to a gene: 9. The CDR3 has 14 residues. CDR3 DNA sequence: TGTGCCAGTACCCTTGACAGGGGGTGGGCTGAAGCTTTCTTT. Encoded protein: CASTLDRGWAEAFF.

The chain combines TRBV30 with TRBJ1-1; weak D call: TRBD1 (6 bases). The CDR3 consists of 19 residues. CDR1 GTSNPN and CDR2 SVGIG come from the germline V gene (reference sequence). V was pared by 3 bases and J by 3 bases, with 29 bases between. CDR3 residues: CAWRAPPHRVGAPDTEAFF. The CDR3 DNA sequence: TGTGCCTGGAGGGCACCGCCCCACAGGGTAGGGGCCCCTGACACTGAAGCTTTCTTT.

CDR3 residues: CSGKTGGRYGYTF. For the CDR3, the DNA is TGCAGCGGCAAGACAGGGGGCCGGTATGGCTACACCTTC. The V gene is TRBV29-1, the J gene TRBJ1-2; 10 nucleotides agree with TRBD1. From germline, CDR1 is SQVTM and CDR2 ANQGSEA. The CDR3 extends over 13 amino acids. V shed 7 bases and J 5 bases; nucleotides not matched to a gene: 7.

The J gene is TRBJ1-1, the V gene TRBV9, with D perhaps TRBD1 (6 bases). This CDR3 is 15 amino acids long. Germline CDR1 reads SGDLS; CDR2 reads YYNGEE. V lost 2 bases and J lost 4, with 15 bases in between. The CDR3 bases are TGTGCCAGCAGCGTGGGGGCAGGGGTAGGCACTGAAGCTTTCTTT. Translating gives CASSVGAGVGTEAFF.

The chain joins TRBV5-3 to TRBJ2-5, with no clear D. TRBV5-3 is given ORF status, its function remaining uncertain. Trimming shortened V by 5 bases and J by 3 bases, and 8 bases separated the two germline ends. The CDR3 covers 12 residues. CDR3: CARSSSEETQYF. Here the CDR3 DNA reads TGTGCCAGAAGTTCTTCAGAAGAGACCCAGTACTTC.

The V call is TRBV18, the J call TRBJ1-2, with D perhaps matching TRBD1 (6 bases). CDR3 length: 17 amino acids. Germline CDR1 KGHSH, CDR2 LQKENI. V lost 0 bases to trimming and J lost 3 bases, with 17 bases between them. CDR3 sequence (DNA): TGTGCCAGCTCACCACCGCCCTTCCCAGGGGTCGACTATGGCTACACCTTC. This translates into CASSPPPFPGVDYGYTF.

The CDR3 DNA reads as TGTGCCAGCAGCCACAGGGGGCACACCATATATTTT. Translating gives CASSHRGHTIYF. V gene TRBV11-2 combines with J gene TRBJ1-3, with TRBD1 matching over 9 bases. Germline V gives CDR1 SGHAT, CDR2 FQNNGV. Germline trimming cut 5 bases from V and 8 bases from J; bases unmatched to any gene: 1. CDR3 size: 12 residues. Based on the CDR3 plus reference TRBV11-2 and TRBJ1-3, the full variable domain is EAGVAQSPRYKIIEKRQSVAFWCNPISGHATLYWYQQILGQGPKLLIQFQNNGVVDDSQLPKDRFSAERLKGVDSTLKIQPAKLEDSAVYLCASSHRGHTIYFGEGSWLTVV.

This clone was seen a few times. The J gene is TRBJ2-1, the V gene TRBV3-1 (or the pseudogene TRBV3-2), with 12 nucleotides matching TRBD2. Per germline, CDR1 LGHDT and CDR2 YNNKEL (reference sequence). The V gene end was trimmed by 4 bases and the J gene end by 4 bases; junction bases not matched to a gene: 2. The CDR3 sequence is 15 residues long. The CDR3 protein is CASSPSGGGYNEQFF. In DNA form, the CDR3 reads TGTGCCAGCAGCCCTAGCGGGGGGGGTTACAATGAGCAGTTCTTC.

In this sample, this clone turned up a few times. V is TRBV7-8 and J is TRBJ1-4; D gene unclear. Germline CDR1 is SGHVS and CDR2 is FQNEAQ. Between the trimmed V and J ends, which lost 3 bases and 4 bases, there was a span of 6 bases. The CDR3 has 13 amino acids. The CDR3 reads CASSFSFNEKLFF. CDR3 sequence (DNA): TGTGCCAGCAGCTTTTCTTTTAATGAAAAACTGTTTTTT.

Of note for this clone: Other DNA sequences from this sample encode an identical CDR3 as well. The rearrangement links TRBV18 to TRBJ1-2, with a weak D call TRBD1 (5 bases). The CDR3 consists of 13 residues. Germline V lookup: CDR1 KGHSH, CDR2 LQKENI. Trimming removed 2 bases from V and 6 bases from J, with 10 bases in between. CDR3 sequence: CASSPGQGHGYTF. The CDR3, as DNA: TGTGCCAGCTCACCAGGGCAGGGCCATGGCTACACCTTC.

The chain combines TRBV27 with TRBJ1-6; 7 bases fit TRBD1. V was clipped by 1 base and J by 7 bases; unmatched bases: 10. There are 17 residues in the CDR3. CDR1 MNHEY and CDR2 SMNVEV come from the germline V gene (reference sequence). The CDR3 reads CASSLWSTGQSNSPLHF. The CDR3 DNA follows: TGTGCCAGCAGTTTATGGTCGACAGGGCAAAGCAATTCACCCCTCCACTTT.